Listed below are T cell receptor beta chains from one sample, sequenced in a study of molecular identifiers for immune sequencing clone quantification. TCRdb called the PCR reads again in MiXCR, with one record for every CDR3 protein. The sample contains about half a million distinct CDR3 sequences, roughly 26% of which appear only once. Sequencing was performed on naive CD8+ T cells from blood, with Jurkat cell RNA spiked in. The receptors originated from a human donor in good health. Some libraries in this study had Jurkat cell RNA spiked in. Both conserved end residues are part of each CDR3. The D gene is left open where the match is weak. Clone size is stated in some rows and not others, as once, few, many or a class when expanded.

j_call d_call v_call clone_size cdr3_nt cdr3_aa
TRBJ2-3 . TRBV6-2/TRBV6-3 many TGTGCCAGCAGTTACAGCGACACAGATACGCAGTATTTT CASSYSDTDTQYF
TRBJ1-1 TRBD1 TRBV5-1 many TGCGCCAGCAGATTTGCAGGGGGCGGCGACGCCACTGAAGCTTTCTTT CASRFAGGGDATEAFF
TRBJ2-7 TRBD2 TRBV20-1 few TGCAGTGCTAGCGGGGGACTAGCGGGAGTCTACGAGCAGTACTTC CSASGGLAGVYEQYF
TRBJ2-5 . TRBV29-1 many TGCAGCGTTGTTGTTGCCCCAGAGACCCAGTACTTC CSVVVAPETQYF
TRBJ2-5 . TRBV20-1 many TGCAGTGCTAGAGAGACACGCCAAGAGACCCAGTACTTC CSARETRQETQYF
TRBJ2-3 TRBD2 TRBV19 few TGTGCCAGTAGCAATAGGACTAGCGGGGGGATCACAGATACGCAGTATTTT CASSNRTSGGITDTQYF
TRBJ2-2 . TRBV28 many TGTGCCAGCAGTCCTATCCAACTTAGTAGATCAACCGGGGAGCTGTTTTTT CASSPIQLSRSTGELFF
TRBJ1-2 . TRBV29-1 . TGCAGCGTTGAAGGGGGCGATAGCTACACCTTC CSVEGGDSYTF
TRBJ1-2 . TRBV28 many TGTGCCAGCAGTTTAGTGGCAGATTATGGCTACACCTTC CASSLVADYGYTF
TRBJ1-1 TRBD1 TRBV15 . TGTGCCACCAGCAGGGGGACAGGGGTCGCTGAAGCTTTCTTT CATSRGTGVAEAFF
TRBJ1-1 TRBD1 TRBV6-5 . TGTGCCAGCAGTTACTCGACAGGGCGCACTGAAGCTTTCTTT CASSYSTGRTEAFF
TRBJ2-5 TRBD1 TRBV7-7 few TGTGCTAGCAGCCCCCGGACAGGGTACCAAGAGACCCAGTACTTC CASSPRTGYQETQYF
TRBJ1-5 . TRBV19 . TGTGCCAGTAGTTCCAGCCCCTTCGGCAATCAGCACCAGCATTTT CASSSSPFGNQHQHF
TRBJ2-7 . TRBV10-2 . TGCGCCAGCGCTCCGACAGGACTCTCCTACGAGCAGTACTTC CASAPTGLSYEQYF
TRBJ2-2 TRBD2 TRBV6-5 few TGTGCCAGCAGCCGAAGCGGGGGGTACACCGGGGAGCTGTTTTTT CASSRSGGYTGELFF
TRBJ2-7 TRBD2 TRBV9 . TGTGCCAGCAGCGAGGGACTAGCGGAAGGCAAGCAGTACTTC CASSEGLAEGKQYF
TRBJ2-7 . TRBV5-1 many TGCGCCAGCAGCAGGGCCCCAGCGGAGCAGTACTTC CASSRAPAEQYF
TRBJ2-7 . TRBV5-1 few TGCGCCAGCAGCTTGTTTAGCGGCACCCCCTACGAGCAGTACTTC CASSLFSGTPYEQYF
TRBJ2-3 . TRBV9 . TGTGCCAGCAGCGTAGCAGGCGGGATGAGCACAGATACGCAGTATTTT CASSVAGGMSTDTQYF
TRBJ1-5 . TRBV2 few TGTGCCAGCAGTGGTGCGGATAGCAATCAGCCCCAGCATTTT CASSGADSNQPQHF
TRBJ1-3 TRBD1 TRBV30 few TGTGCCTGGACCCCGGACAGGACCTCTGGAAACACCATATATTTT CAWTPDRTSGNTIYF
TRBJ2-3 TRBD2 TRBV30 few TGTGCCTGGAGAATAGCGGGGCCCGCGGATACGCAGTATTTT CAWRIAGPADTQYF
TRBJ1-5 . TRBV28 many TGTGCCAGCAGTTTCGGGGGGTTAGGCAATCAGCCCCAGCATTTT CASSFGGLGNQPQHF
TRBJ1-3 . TRBV4-3 few TGCGCCAGCAGCCAAGTTCGCCCAGGGGCTGGAAACACCATATATTTT CASSQVRPGAGNTIYF
TRBJ2-1 TRBD2 TRBV2 once TGTGCCAGCACAAGGCTCCTAGCGGGAGATCAGAATGAGCAGTTCTTC CASTRLLAGDQNEQFF
TRBJ1-5 . TRBV6-4 many TGTGCCAGCAGTCTGTCGTTGGGACAGCCCCAGCATTTT CASSLSLGQPQHF
TRBJ2-1 TRBD2 TRBV7-9 . TGTGCCAGCAGCGATCGACTAGCGGGAGAGCTCAATGAGCAGTTCTTC CASSDRLAGELNEQFF
TRBJ2-7 . TRBV11-1 few TGTGCCAGCAGCTCCGAAGTCCTCTGGGAGCAGTACTTC CASSSEVLWEQYF
TRBJ1-1 TRBD1 TRBV6-4 many TGTGCCAGCATCCCAACAGGGGACGTAGCTTTCTTT CASIPTGDVAFF
TRBJ2-3 TRBD1 TRBV6-6 . TGTGCCAGTAGCCACAGGGGACCTAGCACAGATACGCAGTATTTT CASSHRGPSTDTQYF
TRBJ1-4 . TRBV6-5 . TGTGCCAGCAGCCAAGAGGTCCCCCCAAAGGGTGAAAAACTGTTTTTT CASSQEVPPKGEKLFF
TRBJ2-3 TRBD2 TRBV13 many TGTGCCAGCAGCGACGGGACTAGCGGGAGCGCTAGCACAGATACGCAGTATTTT CASSDGTSGSASTDTQYF
TRBJ1-6 . TRBV28 few TGTGCCAGCAGTTTCAGGATTAGCTCCTATAATTCACCCCTCCACTTT CASSFRISSYNSPLHF
TRBJ1-4 . TRBV9 . TGTGCCAGCAGCGTAGAGGGGACCCTTAATGAAAAACTGTTTTTT CASSVEGTLNEKLFF
TRBJ2-1 TRBD2 TRBV12-3/TRBV12-4 few TGTGCCAGCAGCCAAACCAGGCGGGGGTACAATGAGCAGTTCTTC CASSQTRRGYNEQFF
TRBJ2-3 . TRBV4-1 many TGTGCCAGCAGCCCCGCGGGCACAGATACGCAGTATTTT CASSPAGTDTQYF
TRBJ2-7 . TRBV2 . TGTGCCAGCAGCGGAGCGGGCGGCTACGAGCAGTACTTC CASSGAGGYEQYF
TRBJ2-3 . TRBV7-9 . TGTGCCAGCAGCTCAGTGGGGAGGAGGGGCCCCACGGATACGCAGTATTTT CASSSVGRRGPTDTQYF
TRBJ2-2 . TRBV7-9 few TGTGCCAGCAGCTTCCAACCAGGGCAGGGGACCTACACCGGGGAGCTGTTTTTT CASSFQPGQGTYTGELFF
TRBJ2-3 . TRBV19 few TGTGCCAGTAGTATTGGCGCGACAGGCACAGATACGCAGTATTTT CASSIGATGTDTQYF
TRBJ2-5 TRBD2 TRBV18 . TGTGCCAGCTCACCACCTCCAGCGGGGCTCGAGACCCAGTACTTC CASSPPPAGLETQYF
TRBJ2-3 TRBD1 TRBV11-3 . TGTGCCAGCAGTTCCCGGACAGGGGGGCACACAGATACGCAGTATTTT CASSSRTGGHTDTQYF
TRBJ1-6 . TRBV4-1 many TGCGCCAGCAGCCGGTCGGGAGACTCACCCCTCCACTTT CASSRSGDSPLHF
TRBJ2-7 TRBD2 TRBV20-1 many TGCAGTGCGGATGGGGGACTAGTCGAGCAGTACTTC CSADGGLVEQYF
TRBJ2-7 . TRBV5-6 . TGTGCCAGCAACTTTGAGGGGGCCTACGAGCAGTACTTC CASNFEGAYEQYF
TRBJ2-3 TRBD2 TRBV7-2 many TGTGCCAGCAGCAGGATACTAGCGGCAGGAGATACGCAGTATTTT CASSRILAAGDTQYF
TRBJ2-3 TRBD2 TRBV15 . TGTGCCACCAGCGGATACTCCGGGACTAGCGGAGGAGGGGACACAGATACGCAGTATTTT CATSGYSGTSGGGDTDTQYF